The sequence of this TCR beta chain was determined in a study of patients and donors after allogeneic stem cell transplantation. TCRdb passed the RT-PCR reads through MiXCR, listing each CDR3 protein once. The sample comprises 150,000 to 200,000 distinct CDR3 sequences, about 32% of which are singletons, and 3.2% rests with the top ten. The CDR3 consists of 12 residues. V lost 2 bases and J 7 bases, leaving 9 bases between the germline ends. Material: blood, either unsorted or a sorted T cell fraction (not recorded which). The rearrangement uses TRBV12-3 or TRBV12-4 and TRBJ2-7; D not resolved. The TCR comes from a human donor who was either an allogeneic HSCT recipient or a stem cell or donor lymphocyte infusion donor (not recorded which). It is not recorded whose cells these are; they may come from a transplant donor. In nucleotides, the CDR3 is TGTGCCAGCAGTTTAAGCGTCTCGGAGCAGTACTTC. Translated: CASSLSVSEQYF.